This is a list of T cell receptor beta chains from one sample in a study of blood T cell repertoires in COVID-19. Method: immunoSEQ multiplex PCR; TCRdb's copy keeps in-frame clones and lacks some. The sample carries more than 100,000 clones, more than 75% recorded once. Sequencing was carried out using peripheral blood. Every receptor here comes from a human donor in a cohort sampled during active COVID-19. CDR3s include the opening cysteine and the closing phenylalanine or tryptophan. The D gene is left open where the match is weak. Part of the rows lack a size; the others show once, few, many or a class for expanded clones.

d_call j_call v_call clone_size cdr3_length cdr3_nt cdr3_aa
. TRBJ1-5 TRBV4-2 few 13 TGTGCCAGCAGCCAAGATAACAATCAGCCCCAGCATTTT CASSQDNNQPQHF
. TRBJ1-6 TRBV19 . 15 TGTGCCAGTAGTATAAGGGGTATGGATAATTCACCCCTCCACTTT CASSIRGMDNSPLHF
. TRBJ2-6 TRBV9 . 15 TGTGCCAGCAGCGTAACAGTCTCTGGGGCCAACGTCCTGACTTTC CASSVTVSGANVLTF
TRBD1 TRBJ2-5 TRBV3-1/TRBV3-2 . 17 TGTGCCAGCAGCCCCCGTGTGCGGACAGGGGTCCAAGAGACCCAGTACTTC CASSPRVRTGVQETQYF
. TRBJ1-4 TRBV21-1 . 13 TGTGCCAGCGGGGACAGGGTAAATGAAAAACTGTTTTTT CASGDRVNEKLFF
. TRBJ1-1 TRBV7-2 . 13 TGTGCCAGCAGCTTACTCGGGAGGGGTGTAGCTTTCTTT CASSLLGRGVAFF
TRBD1 TRBJ1-2 TRBV5-1 . 18 TGCGCCAGCAGCCCCGGGGTGGGGACAGGGGTTAGGAACTATGGCTACACCTTC CASSPGVGTGVRNYGYTF
. TRBJ1-6 TRBV3-1/TRBV3-2 . 15 TGTGCCAGCAGCCAAAGCGACAGGATCTACTCACCCCTCCACTTT CASSQSDRIYSPLHF
TRBD1 TRBJ2-7 TRBV14 . 15 TGTGCCAGCAGCCCGACGACGACAGGGCTAGGCGAGCAGTACTTC CASSPTTTGLGEQYF
TRBD1 TRBJ1-3 TRBV18 . 17 TGTGCCAGCTCCCCTTGGACAGGGGATATCTCTGGAAACACCATATATTTT CASSPWTGDISGNTIYF
TRBD1 TRBJ1-4 TRBV7-9 once 19 TGTGCCAGCAGCTTGAGGACCGGGACAGGGTTATTTGGAGTTGAAAAACTGTTTTTT CASSLRTGTGLFGVEKLFF
. TRBJ1-2 TRBV7-9 . 12 TGTGCCAGCAGCCCCAGGGACACTGGCTACACCTTC CASSPRDTGYTF
. TRBJ2-3 TRBV11-2 . 13 TGTGCCAGCAGCGCAGGCCCGTTCGATACGCAGTATTTT CASSAGPFDTQYF
TRBD2 TRBJ2-1 TRBV28 . 16 TGTGCCAGCAGTTTCCTGGGGGCGAGCGGGGGTGCACATCAGTTCTTC CASSFLGASGGAHQFF
. TRBJ1-2 TRBV30 . 11 TGTGCCTGGACTAGCAGCTATGGCTACACCTTC CAWTSSYGYTF
TRBD1 TRBJ2-5 TRBV5-5 once 15 TGTGCCAGCAGCGGGGCCGGGACAGCAGGGGAGACCCAGTACTTC CASSGAGTAGETQYF
TRBD1 TRBJ2-1 TRBV30 . 16 TGTGCCTGGAGTGGACAGGGGCCAGGATCCTACAATGAGCAGTTCTTC CAWSGQGPGSYNEQFF
. TRBJ1-2 TRBV5-6 . 14 TGTGCCAGCAGTCGGACAAAAATTAACTATGGCTACACCTTC CASSRTKINYGYTF
. TRBJ2-4 TRBV7-2 . 17 TGTGCCAGCAGCTTAGCGGGGGCGGCCATAGCCAAAAACATTCAGTACTTC CASSLAGAAIAKNIQYF
. TRBJ2-4 TRBV27 . 15 TGTGCCAGCAGTGGAACGGGGTTGGCCAAAAACATTCAGTACTTC CASSGTGLAKNIQYF
. TRBJ1-1 TRBV19 . 15 TGTGCCACCCAAACCGGGGACTCTCTGAACACTGAAGCTTTCTTT CATQTGDSLNTEAFF
. TRBJ1-3 TRBV5-4 once 15 TGTGCCAGCAGACCTGACACTCAAAGCGGAAACACCATATATTTT CASRPDTQSGNTIYF
. TRBJ2-5 TRBV7-3 once 12 TGTGCCAGCAGCAGCCGGTTCCCTCACCTTTACTTC CASSSRFPHLYF
TRBD1 TRBJ2-7 TRBV6-5 . 14 TGTGCCAGCGGGTGGGTGACAGGGTCATTCGAGCAGTACTTC CASGWVTGSFEQYF
TRBD1 TRBJ2-7 TRBV5-1 . 15 TGCGCCAGCAGCCGCGCCGGGACAGAGTCCTACGAGCAGTACTTC CASSRAGTESYEQYF
. TRBJ1-2 TRBV4-3 . 14 TGCGCCAGCAGCCCGGGGAGGGGAAACTATGGCTACACCTTC CASSPGRGNYGYTF
. TRBJ1-2 TRBV7-9 . 12 TGTGCCAGCAGCTTCACAGGGAATGGCTACACCTTC CASSFTGNGYTF
TRBD1 TRBJ1-5 TRBV12-5 . 15 TGTGCTAGTGGTTTGGACGGGACAGGGAATCAGCCCCAGCATTTT CASGLDGTGNQPQHF
. TRBJ2-7 TRBV9 once 14 TGTGCCAGCAGCGTAGGACAGGCCCACTACGAGCAGTACTTC CASSVGQAHYEQYF